These 10 T cell receptor beta chains originate from one sample sequenced in a study of T cells in Graves' hyperthyroidism and ophthalmopathy. RNA transcripts yielded amplified TCR beta CDR3 regions. The HTBI primer set was used in a first-round RT-PCR of the TCR CDR3. TCRdb itself ran the multiplex PCR reads through MiXCR, one entry per CDR3 protein. The data hold roughly 660,000 distinct CDR3 sequences, with 15% to 20% observed a single time. The sequencing sample was made of blood. The receptors stem from a man aged 45-65 years with Graves' hyperthyroidism.

This rearrangement joins TRBV7-3 to TRBJ2-1; the D gene is possibly TRBD2 (6 bases). The V gene's germline CDR1 is SGHTA and CDR2 FQGTGA. V was clipped by 5 bases and J by 4 bases, with 15 bases between them. The CDR3 has 15 amino acids. CDR3 nucleotides: TGTGCCAGCAGCACCGGGACTGGGATTTACAATGAGCAGTTCTTC. Translation gives CASSTGTGIYNEQFF.

This clonotype appeared many times. The rearrangement links TRBV29-1 to TRBJ2-7; D uncertain. Germline lookup yields CDR1 SQVTM and CDR2 ANQGSEA. CDR3 length: 12 amino acids. Trimming took off 7 bases at V and 0 bases at J, with 10 bases between the two ends. As DNA, the CDR3 is TGCAGCGCCCAACTTAGCTCCTACGAGCAGTACTTC. Translated: CSAQLSSYEQYF.

This clonotype was detected a few times. V gene TRBV7-2 combines with J gene TRBJ1-6; D is possibly TRBD1 (5 bases). Germline V CDR1 and CDR2: SGHTA, FQGNSA. CDR3 length: 18 amino acids. V lost 5 bases to trimming and J lost 7 bases, with 24 bases between them. CDR3 sequence (DNA): TGTGCCAGCAGCCAGATTTTACCGGGGTCAACAGGAAATTCACCCCTCCACTTT. This encodes CASSQILPGSTGNSPLHF.

The chain uses TRBV27 and TRBJ2-1; TRBD1 matches at 7 bases. The ends lost 5 bases at V and 0 bases at J; junction bases unmatched: 10. The CDR3 is 17 residues long. Germline values: CDR1 MNHEY, CDR2 SMNVEV (reference sequence). The CDR3 DNA is TGTGCCAGCAGTGCCACAGGGGTTTCGAGCTCCTACAATGAGCAGTTCTTC. It is translated as CASSATGVSSSYNEQFF.

The chain carries TRBV7-9 and TRBJ2-3; D unresolved. Germline CDR1 and CDR2: SEHNR and FQNEAQ (reference sequence). The CDR3 consists of 14 residues. Deletions cut 5 bases from V and 2 bases from J, with 11 bases between. Here the CDR3 DNA reads TGTGCCAGCAGCCAAGAGCTAAACACAGATACGCAGTATTTT. Translation gives CASSQELNTDTQYF. The full variable domain, its missing parts supplied by reference TRBV7-9 and TRBJ2-3, is DTGVSQNPRHKITKRGQNVTFRCDPISEHNRLYWYRQTLGQGPEFLTYFQNEAQLEKSRLLSDRFSAERPKGSFSTLEIQRTEQGDSAMYLCASSQELNTDTQYFGPGTRLTVL.

This clonotype was seen only a few times. The chain combines TRBV6-5 with TRBJ2-1; D is unclear. Germline CDR1 reads MNHEY; CDR2 reads SVGAGI. The V end was cut by 8 bases, the J end by 5 bases, with 4 bases between. This CDR3 spans 10 amino acids. The chain's CDR3 is CASGHNEQFF. The CDR3 region has the DNA TGTGCCAGCGGTCACAATGAGCAGTTCTTC.

Ten or more counts support this clonotype. The V gene is TRBV11-2, the J gene TRBJ2-1; D gene unclear. The CDR3 runs to 13 residues. V was trimmed by 6 bases and J by 7 bases, leaving 13 bases between them. Germline assignment: CDR1 SGHAT and CDR2 FQNNGV. CDR3 nucleotide sequence: TGTGCCAGCAGTCCCGCACAGAGAAATGAGCAGTTCTTC. Its protein product is CASSPAQRNEQFF. Supplemented by reference TRBV11-2 and TRBJ2-1, the full variable domain reads EAGVAQSPRYKIIEKRQSVAFWCNPISGHATLYWYQQILGQGPKLLIQFQNNGVVDDSQLPKDRFSAERLKGVDSTLKIQPAKLEDSAVYLCASSPAQRNEQFFGPGTRLTVL.

The V call is TRBV10-3, the J call TRBJ2-7; D uncertain. The CDR3 contains 13 residues. Trimming left V 4 bases short and J 2 bases short, with 9 bases between. Germline V gene data show CDR1 as ENHRY and CDR2 as SYGVKD. The CDR3 protein is CAISGTGAYEQYF. As DNA, the CDR3 is TGTGCCATCAGTGGCACGGGTGCCTACGAGCAGTACTTC.

The chain couples TRBV3-1 to TRBJ1-2; no clear D. Germline V gene data show CDR1 as LGHDT and CDR2 as YNNKEL (reference sequence). CDR3 length equals 16 residues. Trimming removed 4 bases at V and 6 bases at J, with 21 bases between. This CDR3 reads CASSRRILRERDGYTF. In DNA form, the CDR3 reads TGTGCCAGCAGCCGTCGAATTTTAAGGGAAAGGGATGGCTACACCTTC. Full variable domain (missing parts from reference TRBV3-1 and TRBJ1-2): DTAVSQTPKYLVTQMGNDKSIKCEQNLGHDTMYWYKQDSKKFLKIMFSYNNKELIINETVPNRFSPKSPDKAHLNLHINSLELGDSAVYFCASSRRILRERDGYTFGSGTRLTVV.

The chain recombines TRBV4-3 with TRBJ2-5; the D is unclear. The V end lost 0 bases, the J end lost 1 base, and 15 bases lay between the germline ends. The germline CDR1 and CDR2 sequences are LGHNA and YSLEER. The CDR3 contains 17 residues. CDR3 region: CASSQETLRPLQETQYF. The CDR3 DNA is TGCGCCAGCAGCCAAGAAACGTTGCGGCCACTCCAAGAGACCCAGTACTTC.